One and the same sample provided the 2 T cell receptor beta chains below, sequenced in a study of Graves' ophthalmopathy and Graves' hyperthyroidism listed by TCRdb under 2018. Sequenced on an Illumina HiSeq 2000. For repertoire sequencing, TCR beta CDR3 regions were amplified from RNA transcripts. HTBI primers and the Qiagen OneStep RT-PCR kit were used in a first-round RT-PCR, which was followed by a second-round multiplex PCR, size selection and purification. TCRdb passed the public sequencing reads through fastp at Q25 and MiXCR, retaining productive beta sequences. Merged by CDR3 protein, the rows form single entries marked with the most common genes and DNA. A total of roughly 170,000 distinct CDR3 sequences appear in this sample, 30% to 45% of them only once. The ten largest clones represent 8% to 9.5% of the sample. Sequencing input: peripheral blood. These receptors all come from a man between 25 and 39 years old with Graves' ophthalmopathy. Donor details come from another sample of the same person, matched by shared clones.

The chain couples TRBV6-1 to TRBJ1-3, with 7 bases fitting TRBD1. Germline V CDR1 and CDR2: MNHNS, SASEGT. Germline trimming cut 6 bases from V and 3 bases from J; bases unmatched to any gene: 2. This CDR3 contains 13 residues. The CDR3 reads CASSTGVGNTIYF. The CDR3 DNA reads TGTGCCAGCAGCACAGGGGTTGGAAACACCATATATTTT.

This clonotype was counted many times. The chain joins TRBV4-3 to TRBJ2-7; TRBD1 aligns across 8 bases. Germline V lookup: CDR1 LGHNA, CDR2 YSLEER. CDR3 length: 15 residues. Unmatched junction bases numbered 3, after V lost 0 bases and J lost 2 bases. CDR3 region: CASSQDAGGAYEQYF. CDR3 DNA sequence: TGCGCCAGCAGCCAAGATGCAGGGGGCGCCTACGAGCAGTACTTC.